This TCR beta chain appears in the sequencing data of a study of early T cells in non-severe SARS-CoV-2 infection. One entry per CDR3 protein, called by TCRdb with MiXCR from the 5' RACE reads. Altogether 65,000 to 95,000 distinct CDR3 sequences are present, 9% to 15% being singletons, with the ten largest covering 15% to 19%. This clonotype has just a few counts. Germline V gene data show CDR1 as SGDLS and CDR2 as YYNGEE. The CDR3 sequence is 15 residues long. Trimming cost V 3 bases and J 4 bases, with 14 bases left between them. The sample in question was whole blood, obtained at baseline. This TCR was recovered from an adult who was a healthcare worker with PCR-confirmed SARS-CoV-2 infection or an uninfected control (not recorded which). The donor label of this sample is uncertain. This chain joins TRBV9 and TRBJ1-3; TRBD1 is a possible D gene (6 bases). CDR3 nucleotide sequence: TGTGCCAGCAGCGGCAGGACAGTATCCGGAAACACCATATATTTT. Protein sequence: CASSGRTVSGNTIYF.